The following is a T cell receptor (beta chain) sequence with its context. This CDR3 is missing its conserved last phenylalanine or tryptophan, likely due to a read error. The sample is drawn from a study of blood T cells in healthy people across ages. This CDR3 spans 12 amino acids. V was trimmed by 6 bases and J by 11 bases, leaving 15 bases between them. Sample-barcoded 5' priming and a J-beta primer mix drove a second PCR of about 6 to 12 cycles. A single record per CDR3 protein comes from TCRdb applying MiXCR to the 5' RACE reads. This sample has over 500,000 distinct CDR3 sequences, with about 27% found just once. These data are also associated with another study on T cells of mothers and their children.

The sample comprised blood. This receptor was identified in a boy aged 2 to 10 in good health. This rearrangement joins TRBV12-3 or TRBV12-4 to TRBJ2-3; TRBD1 might be the D (5 bases). CDR3 protein: CASRVTADLQYS. For the CDR3, the DNA is TGTGCCAGCAGGGTGACAGCAGATCTGCAGTATTCT.